A single T cell receptor (beta chain) is shown here with its context. Included as multiple sclerosis controls were treatment-naive patients who had stable or active relapsing-remitting disease. In contrast to the negatively isolated CD8+ and CD4+ T cells, TEMRA cells were FACS-enriched. V was trimmed by 1 base and J by 0 bases, leaving 11 bases between them. This CDR3 comprises 15 residues. Germline V gene lookup returns CDR1 SQVTM and CDR2 ANQGSEA. Random-hexamer reverse transcription was applied to about 0.45 to 1 ug RNA. It was immunoSEQ multiplex PCR that amplified TCR beta CDR3 across 54 Vbeta and 13 Jbeta. TCRdb ran MiXCR on the immunoSEQ multiplex PCR reads and lists one entry per CDR3 protein. Among 150,000 to 180,000 distinct CDR3 sequences, over 95% were seen once, and the ten largest hold 0.15%. The data derive from a study of CD8 T cells in Susac syndrome.

What was sequenced was CD8+ T cells from PBMCs. The chain joins TRBV29-1 to TRBJ2-3; D is unresolved. This receptor was identified in a human donor with multiple sclerosis. CDR3 residues: CSVEVPATSTDTQYF. CDR3 in DNA: TGCAGCGTTGAAGTCCCAGCTACTAGCACAGATACGCAGTATTTT.